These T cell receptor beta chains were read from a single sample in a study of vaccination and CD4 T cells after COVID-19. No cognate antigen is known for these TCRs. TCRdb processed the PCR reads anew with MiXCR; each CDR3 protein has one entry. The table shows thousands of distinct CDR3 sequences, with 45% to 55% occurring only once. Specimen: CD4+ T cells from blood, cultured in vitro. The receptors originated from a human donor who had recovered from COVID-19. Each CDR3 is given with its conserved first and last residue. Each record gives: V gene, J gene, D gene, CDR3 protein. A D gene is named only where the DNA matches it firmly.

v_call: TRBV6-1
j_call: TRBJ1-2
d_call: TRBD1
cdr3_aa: CASLFGDRGRDQWGYTF

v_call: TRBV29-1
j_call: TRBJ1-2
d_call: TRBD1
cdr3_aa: CSVVEGQGTYGYTF

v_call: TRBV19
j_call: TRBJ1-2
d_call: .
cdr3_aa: CASNPDGNTNYGYTF

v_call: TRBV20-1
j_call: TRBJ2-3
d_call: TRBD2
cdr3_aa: CSAVKTSGTSDTQYF

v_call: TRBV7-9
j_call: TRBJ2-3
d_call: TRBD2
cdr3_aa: CASSPRREGRTDTQYF

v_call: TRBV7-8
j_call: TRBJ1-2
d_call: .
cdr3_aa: CASSLDQGAGGYTF

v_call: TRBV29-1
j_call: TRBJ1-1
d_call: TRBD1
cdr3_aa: CSVDPGQGGREAFF

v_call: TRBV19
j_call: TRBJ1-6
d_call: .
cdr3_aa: CASSIMANKLGYNSPLHF

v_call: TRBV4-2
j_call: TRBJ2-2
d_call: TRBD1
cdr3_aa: CASSRGQADTGELFF

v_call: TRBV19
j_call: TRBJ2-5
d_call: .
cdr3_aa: CASSPGRQETQYF

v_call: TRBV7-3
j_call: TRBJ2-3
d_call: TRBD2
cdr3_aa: CASSRGAGGIFTDTQYF

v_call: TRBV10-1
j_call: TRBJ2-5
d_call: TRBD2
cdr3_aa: CAFGGLASLETQYF

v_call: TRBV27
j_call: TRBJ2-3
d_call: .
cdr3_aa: CASRMSWARGGTDTQYF

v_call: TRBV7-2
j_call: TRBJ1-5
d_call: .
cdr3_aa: CASSTQNRAGPQHF

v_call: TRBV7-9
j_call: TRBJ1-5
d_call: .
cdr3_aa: CASSLGGAQQPQHF

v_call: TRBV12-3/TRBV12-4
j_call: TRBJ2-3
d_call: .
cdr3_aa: CASSLRVGGTDTQYF

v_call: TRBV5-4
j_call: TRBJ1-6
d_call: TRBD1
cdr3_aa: CASSTGTANNSPLHF

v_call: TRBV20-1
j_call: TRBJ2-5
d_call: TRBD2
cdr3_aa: CSAGRVAGDQETQYF

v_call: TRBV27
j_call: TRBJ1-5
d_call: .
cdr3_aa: CASKRGAYQPQHF

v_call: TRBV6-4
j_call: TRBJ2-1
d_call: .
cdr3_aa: CASSRGNYNEQFF

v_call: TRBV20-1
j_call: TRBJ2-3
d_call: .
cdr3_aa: CSAQKGFQDTQYF

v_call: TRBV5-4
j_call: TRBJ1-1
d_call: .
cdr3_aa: CASSLGGAANTEAFF

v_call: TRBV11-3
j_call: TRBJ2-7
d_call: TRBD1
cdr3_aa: CASSPGQYSYEQYF

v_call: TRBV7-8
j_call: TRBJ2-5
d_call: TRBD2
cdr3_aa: CASSLGPSGGQETQYF

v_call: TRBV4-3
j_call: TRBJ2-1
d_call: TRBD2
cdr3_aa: CASSQDKWTSGAFLSYNEQFF

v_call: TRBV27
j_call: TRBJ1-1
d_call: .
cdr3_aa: CASSLKANTEAFF

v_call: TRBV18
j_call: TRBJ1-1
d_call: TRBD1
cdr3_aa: CASSRQGEYTEAFF

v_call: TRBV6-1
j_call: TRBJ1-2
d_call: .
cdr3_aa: CASTPGGFGYGYTF

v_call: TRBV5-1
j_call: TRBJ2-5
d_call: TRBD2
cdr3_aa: CASSPMGSSGGQETQYF

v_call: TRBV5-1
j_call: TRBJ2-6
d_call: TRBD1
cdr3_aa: CASSPGQYLSFSW

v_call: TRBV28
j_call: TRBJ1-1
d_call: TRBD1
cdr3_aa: CASSSYRGRGTEAFF

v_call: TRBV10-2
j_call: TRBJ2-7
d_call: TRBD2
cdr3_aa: CASSEPPTAGGFSYEQYF

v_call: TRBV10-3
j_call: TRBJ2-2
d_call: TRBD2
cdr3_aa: CAISGSGRDTGELFF

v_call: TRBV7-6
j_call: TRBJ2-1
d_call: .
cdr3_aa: CASSLDGTTGNEQFF

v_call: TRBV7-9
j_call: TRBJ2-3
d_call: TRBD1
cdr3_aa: CASSSTGSTDTQYF

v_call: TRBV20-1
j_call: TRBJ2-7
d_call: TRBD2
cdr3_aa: CSGIRDYTYEQYF

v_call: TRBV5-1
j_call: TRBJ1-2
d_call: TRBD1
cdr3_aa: CASSLGGTGGANYGYTF

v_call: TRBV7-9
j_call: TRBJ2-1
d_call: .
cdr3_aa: CASSDLNRPYNEQFF

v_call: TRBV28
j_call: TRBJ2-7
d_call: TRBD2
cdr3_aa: CASSLGVAGFYF

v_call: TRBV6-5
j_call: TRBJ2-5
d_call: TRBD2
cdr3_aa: CASSYSASSGGAGETQYF

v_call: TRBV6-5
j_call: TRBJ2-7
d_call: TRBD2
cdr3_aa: CASSYSQLAAYEQYF

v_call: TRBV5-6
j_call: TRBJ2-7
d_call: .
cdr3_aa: CASSLSPGGYEQYF

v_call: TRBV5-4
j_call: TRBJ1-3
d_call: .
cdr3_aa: CASRGESSGNTIYF

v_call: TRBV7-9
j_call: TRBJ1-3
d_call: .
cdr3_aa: CASSSSEWGTIYF

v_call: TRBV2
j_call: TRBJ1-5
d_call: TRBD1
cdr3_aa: CASKEATQGSSNQPQHF

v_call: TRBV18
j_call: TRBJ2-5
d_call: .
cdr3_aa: CASSPGGKKGETQYF

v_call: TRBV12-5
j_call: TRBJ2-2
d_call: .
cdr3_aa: CASGLVLDSTGELFF

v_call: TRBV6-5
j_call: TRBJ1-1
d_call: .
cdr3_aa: CASSYSLSPEAFF

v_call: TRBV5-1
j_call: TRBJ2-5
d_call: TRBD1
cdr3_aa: CASSSLDGTAQETQYF

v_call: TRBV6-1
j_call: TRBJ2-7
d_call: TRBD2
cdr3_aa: CASSQESGSYEQYF

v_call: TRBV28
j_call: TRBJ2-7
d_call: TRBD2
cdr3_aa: CASSLYGLAGYEQYF

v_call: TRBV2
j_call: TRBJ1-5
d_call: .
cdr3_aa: CASRISNQPQHF

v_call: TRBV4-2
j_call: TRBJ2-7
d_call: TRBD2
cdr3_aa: CASSRTSGGSSYEQYF

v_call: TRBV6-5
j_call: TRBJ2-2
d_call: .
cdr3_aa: CASSLSSGRDEFTGELFF

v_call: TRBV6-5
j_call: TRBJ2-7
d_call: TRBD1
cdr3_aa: CASSYPGTGGDEQYF

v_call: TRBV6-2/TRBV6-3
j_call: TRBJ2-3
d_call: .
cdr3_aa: CASTNSRDTQYF

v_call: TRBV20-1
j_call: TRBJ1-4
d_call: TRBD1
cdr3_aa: CSARDLTGQGYEKLFF

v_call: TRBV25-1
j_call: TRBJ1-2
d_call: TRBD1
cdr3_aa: CASSGSDRRVYGYTF

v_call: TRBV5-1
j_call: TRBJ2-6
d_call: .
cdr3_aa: CASSLRLQAFSGANVLTF

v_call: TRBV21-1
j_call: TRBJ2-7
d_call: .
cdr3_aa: CASSKENLPCSYEQYF